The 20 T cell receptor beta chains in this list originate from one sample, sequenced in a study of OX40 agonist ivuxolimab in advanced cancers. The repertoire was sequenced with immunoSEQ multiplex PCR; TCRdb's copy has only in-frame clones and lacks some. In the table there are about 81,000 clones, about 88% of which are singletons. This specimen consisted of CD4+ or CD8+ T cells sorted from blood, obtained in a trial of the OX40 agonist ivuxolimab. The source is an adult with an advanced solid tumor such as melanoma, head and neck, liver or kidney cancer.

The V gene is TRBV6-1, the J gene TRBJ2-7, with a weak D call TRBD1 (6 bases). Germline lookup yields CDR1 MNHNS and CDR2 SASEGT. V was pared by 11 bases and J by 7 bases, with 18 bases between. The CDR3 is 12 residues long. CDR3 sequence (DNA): TGTGCCGGAAAACAGGGTTCACGGGAGCAGTACTTC. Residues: CAGKQGSREQYF.

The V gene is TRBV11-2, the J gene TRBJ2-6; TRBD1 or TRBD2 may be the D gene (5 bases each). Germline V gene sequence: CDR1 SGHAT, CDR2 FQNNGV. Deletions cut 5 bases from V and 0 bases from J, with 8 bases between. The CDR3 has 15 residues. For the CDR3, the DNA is TGTGCCAGCAGCAGGGACCTCTCTGGGGCCAACGTCCTGACTTTC. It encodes CASSRDLSGANVLTF.

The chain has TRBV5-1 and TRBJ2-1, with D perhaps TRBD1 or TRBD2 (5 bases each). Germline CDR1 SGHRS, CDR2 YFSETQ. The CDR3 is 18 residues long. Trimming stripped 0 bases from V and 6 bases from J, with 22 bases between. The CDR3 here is CASSLESGTRSLRNEQFF. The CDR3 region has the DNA TGCGCCAGCAGCTTGGAATCAGGGACCCGCTCTTTGCGCAATGAGCAGTTCTTC.

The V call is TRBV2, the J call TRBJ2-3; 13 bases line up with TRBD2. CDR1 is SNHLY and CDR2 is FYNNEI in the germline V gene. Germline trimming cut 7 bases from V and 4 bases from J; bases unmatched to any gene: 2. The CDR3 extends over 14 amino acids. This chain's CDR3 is CASKTSGGADTQYF. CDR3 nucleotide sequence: TGTGCCAGCAAAACTAGCGGGGGGGCAGATACGCAGTATTTT.

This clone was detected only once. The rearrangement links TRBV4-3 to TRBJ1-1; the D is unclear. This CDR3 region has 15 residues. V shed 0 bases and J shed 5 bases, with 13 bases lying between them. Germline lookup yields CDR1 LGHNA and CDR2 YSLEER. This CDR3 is CASSQDSWGNTEAFF. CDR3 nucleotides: TGCGCCAGCAGCCAAGACTCATGGGGTAATACTGAAGCTTTCTTT.

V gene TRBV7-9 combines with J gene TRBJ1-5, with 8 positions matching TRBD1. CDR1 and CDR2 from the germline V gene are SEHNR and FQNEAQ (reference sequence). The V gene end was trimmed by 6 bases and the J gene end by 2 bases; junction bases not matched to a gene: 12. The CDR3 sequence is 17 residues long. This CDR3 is CASSMNRGTEGNQPQHF. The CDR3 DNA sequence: TGTGCCAGCAGTATGAACAGGGGGACCGAGGGCAATCAGCCCCAGCATTTT.

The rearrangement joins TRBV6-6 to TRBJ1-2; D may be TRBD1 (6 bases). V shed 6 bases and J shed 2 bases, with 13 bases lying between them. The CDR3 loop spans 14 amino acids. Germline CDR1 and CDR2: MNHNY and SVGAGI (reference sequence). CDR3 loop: CASSPSTGNYGYTF. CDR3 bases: TGTGCCAGCAGCCCTTCGACAGGCAACTATGGCTACACCTTC.

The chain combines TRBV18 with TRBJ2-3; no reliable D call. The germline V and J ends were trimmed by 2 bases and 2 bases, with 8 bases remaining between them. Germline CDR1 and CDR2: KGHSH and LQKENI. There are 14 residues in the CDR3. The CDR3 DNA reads TGTGCCAGCTCACCAAAACAGCTCACAGATACGCAGTATTTT. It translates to CASSPKQLTDTQYF.

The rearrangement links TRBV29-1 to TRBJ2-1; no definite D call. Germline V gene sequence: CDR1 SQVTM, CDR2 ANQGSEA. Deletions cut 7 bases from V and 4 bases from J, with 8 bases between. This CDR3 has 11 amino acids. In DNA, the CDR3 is TGCAGCGCCTTCCGGTACAATGAGCAGTTCTTC. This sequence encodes CSAFRYNEQFF.

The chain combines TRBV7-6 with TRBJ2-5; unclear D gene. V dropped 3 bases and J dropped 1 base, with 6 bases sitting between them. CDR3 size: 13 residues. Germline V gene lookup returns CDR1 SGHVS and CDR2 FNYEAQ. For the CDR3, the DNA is TGTGCCAGCAGCTTTGGCATCCAAGAGACCCAGTACTTC. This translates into CASSFGIQETQYF.

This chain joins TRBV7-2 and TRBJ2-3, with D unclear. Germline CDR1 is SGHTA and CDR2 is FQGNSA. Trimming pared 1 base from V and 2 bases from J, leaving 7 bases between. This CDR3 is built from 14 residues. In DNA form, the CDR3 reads TGTGCCAGCAGCTTAGTGACATCCACAGATACGCAGTATTTT. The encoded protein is CASSLVTSTDTQYF.

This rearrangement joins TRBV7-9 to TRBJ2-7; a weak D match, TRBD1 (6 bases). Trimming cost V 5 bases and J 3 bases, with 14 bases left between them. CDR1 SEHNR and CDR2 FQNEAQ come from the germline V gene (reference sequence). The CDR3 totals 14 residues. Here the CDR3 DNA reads TGTGCCAGCAGCGAACAGGGAGTCGGCTACGAGCAGTACTTC. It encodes CASSEQGVGYEQYF.

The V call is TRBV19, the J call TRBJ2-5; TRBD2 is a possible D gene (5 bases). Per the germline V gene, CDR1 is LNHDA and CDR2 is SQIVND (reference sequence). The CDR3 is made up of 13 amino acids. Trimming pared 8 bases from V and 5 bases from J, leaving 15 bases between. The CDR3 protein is CASSEGGLETQYF. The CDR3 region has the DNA TGTGCCAGTTCCGAGGGCGGCCTGGAGACCCAGTACTTC.

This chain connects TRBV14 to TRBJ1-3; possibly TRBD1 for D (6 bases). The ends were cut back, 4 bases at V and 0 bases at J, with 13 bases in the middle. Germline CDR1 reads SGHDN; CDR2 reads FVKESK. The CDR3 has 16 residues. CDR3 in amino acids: CASSLGGAFSGNTIYF. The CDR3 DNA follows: TGTGCCAGCAGCCTTGGGGGGGCCTTCTCTGGAAACACCATATATTTT.

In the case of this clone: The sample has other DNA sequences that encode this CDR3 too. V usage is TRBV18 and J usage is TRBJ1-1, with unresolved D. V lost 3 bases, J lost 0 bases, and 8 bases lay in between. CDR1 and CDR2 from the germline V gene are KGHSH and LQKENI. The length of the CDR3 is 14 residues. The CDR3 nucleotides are TGTGCCAGCTCACCTGTTGCGTTGAACACTGAAGCTTTCTTT. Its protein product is CASSPVALNTEAFF.

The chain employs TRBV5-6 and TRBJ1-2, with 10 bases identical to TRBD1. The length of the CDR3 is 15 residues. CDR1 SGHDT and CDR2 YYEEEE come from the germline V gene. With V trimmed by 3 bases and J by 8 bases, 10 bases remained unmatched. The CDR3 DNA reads TGTGCCAGCAGCTGGGGACAGGGGAGCTATGGGGGCTACACCTTC. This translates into CASSWGQGSYGGYTF. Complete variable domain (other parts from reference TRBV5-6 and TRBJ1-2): DAGVTQSPTHLIKTRGQQVTLRCSPKSGHDTVSWYQQALGQGPQFIFQYYEEEERQRGNFPDRFSGHQFPNYSSELNVNALLLGDSALYLCASSWGQGSYGGYTFGSGTRLTVV.

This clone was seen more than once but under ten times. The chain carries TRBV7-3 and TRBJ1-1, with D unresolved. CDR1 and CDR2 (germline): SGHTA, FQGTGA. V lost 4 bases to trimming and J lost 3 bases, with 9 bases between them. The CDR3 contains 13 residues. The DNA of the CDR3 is TGTGCCAGCAGCTACTCGACGTACACTGAAGCTTTCTTT. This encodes CASSYSTYTEAFF.

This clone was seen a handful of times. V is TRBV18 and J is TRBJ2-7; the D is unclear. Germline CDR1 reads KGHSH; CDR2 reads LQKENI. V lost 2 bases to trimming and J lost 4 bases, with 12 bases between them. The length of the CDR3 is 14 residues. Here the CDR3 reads CASSPTDIAYEQYF. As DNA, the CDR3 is TGTGCCAGCTCACCAACTGACATAGCTTACGAGCAGTACTTC.

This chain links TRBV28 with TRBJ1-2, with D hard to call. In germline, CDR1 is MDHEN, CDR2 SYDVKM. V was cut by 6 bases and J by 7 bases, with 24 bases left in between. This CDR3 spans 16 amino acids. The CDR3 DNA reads TGTGCCAGCAGCCCACAACGGGTGGTAGGCTTCGGTGGCTACACCTTC. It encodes CASSPQRVVGFGGYTF.

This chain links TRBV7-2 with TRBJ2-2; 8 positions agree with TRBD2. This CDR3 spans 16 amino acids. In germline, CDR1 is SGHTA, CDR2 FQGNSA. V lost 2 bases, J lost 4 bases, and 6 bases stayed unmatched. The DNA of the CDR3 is TGTGCCAGCAGCTTACACGGGGGGGCGGTCACCGGGGAGCTGTTTTTT. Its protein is CASSLHGGAVTGELFF.